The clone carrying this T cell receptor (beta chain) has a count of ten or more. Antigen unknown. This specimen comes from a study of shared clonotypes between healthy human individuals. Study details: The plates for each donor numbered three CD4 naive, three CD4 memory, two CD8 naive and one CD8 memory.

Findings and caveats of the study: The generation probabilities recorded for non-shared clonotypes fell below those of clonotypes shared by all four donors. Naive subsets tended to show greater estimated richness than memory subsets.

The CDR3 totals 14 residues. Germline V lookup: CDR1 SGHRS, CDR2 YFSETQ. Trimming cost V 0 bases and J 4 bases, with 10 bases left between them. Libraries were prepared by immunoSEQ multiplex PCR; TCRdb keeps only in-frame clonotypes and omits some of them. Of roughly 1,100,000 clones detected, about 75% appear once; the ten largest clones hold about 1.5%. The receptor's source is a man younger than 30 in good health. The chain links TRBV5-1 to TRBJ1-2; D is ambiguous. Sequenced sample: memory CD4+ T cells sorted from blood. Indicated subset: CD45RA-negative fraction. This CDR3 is CASSLERPSYGYTF. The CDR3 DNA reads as TGCGCCAGCAGCTTGGAAAGGCCTTCCTATGGCTACACCTTC.